The T cell receptor (beta chain) described here comes from a study of blood T cell repertoires in COVID-19. Germline V lookup: CDR1 SGHTA, CDR2 FQGNSA. Trimming took off 6 bases at V and 10 bases at J, with 22 bases between the two ends. This CDR3 is 15 amino acids long. The table came from immunoSEQ multiplex PCR; TCRdb's copy has only in-frame clones and leaves some out. The sample has approximately 350,000 clones, approximately 89% seen once. The sequencing input was peripheral blood. The chain has TRBV7-2 and TRBJ2-1; maybe TRBD2 (6 bases). The receptor's source is a woman aged 18-29 years who had recovered from COVID-19. DNA of the CDR3: TGTGCCAGCAGTAATATTTTTGACGGGAGAACGGAGCAGTTCTTC. Protein sequence: CASSNIFDGRTEQFF. The variable domain in full, completed from reference TRBV7-2 and TRBJ2-1, reads GAGVSQSPSNKVTEKGKDVELRCDPISGHTALYWYRQSLGQGLEFLIYFQGNSAPDKSGLPSDRFSAERTGGSVSTLTIQRTQQEDSAVYLCASSNIFDGRTEQFFGPGTRLTVL.